A selection of T cell receptor beta chains follows, all from one sample in a study of blood T cell repertoires in COVID-19. Generated by immunoSEQ multiplex PCR, the TCRdb table keeps only in-frame clones and is missing some. Here the sample spans about 55,000 clones, more than 80% being singletons. Sequences were obtained from peripheral blood. These receptors came from a human donor in a cohort sampled during active COVID-19. Each CDR3 is given with its conserved first and last residue. The D gene is left open where the match is weak. Clone size is not always given. Where it is, it says once, few, many or a class for expanded clones.

>TRBJ2-5|-|-|TRBV7-7
CASSLGGQQETQYF
TGTGCCAGCAGCTTAGGGGGGCAGCAAGAGACCCAGTACTTC
>TRBJ2-3|-|-|TRBV3-1/TRBV3-2
CASSRAGTQYF
TGTGCCAGCAGCCGCGCCGGTACGCAGTATTTT
>TRBJ2-7|-|-|TRBV10-3
CAISDVGPEQYF
TGTGCCATCAGTGATGTGGGCCCCGAGCAGTACTTC
>TRBJ2-1|-|-|TRBV2
CASSVGRGYNEQFF
TGTGCCAGCAGTGTCGGCAGGGGTTACAATGAGCAGTTCTTC
>TRBJ2-1|-|-|TRBV21-1
CASSDPWTSGSTDEQFF
TGTGCCAGCAGCGACCCTTGGACTAGCGGGAGTACCGATGAGCAGTTCTTC
>TRBJ1-2|-|-|TRBV18
CASSRTQEQENYGYTF
TGTGCCAGCTCAAGGACGCAGGAACAGGAAAACTATGGCTACACCTTC
>TRBJ1-1|-|-|TRBV9
CASSGSGMGTEAFF
TGTGCCAGCAGCGGGTCGGGAATGGGGACTGAAGCTTTCTTT
>TRBJ2-7|-|-|TRBV10-3
CAIRDSVLTYEQYF
TGTGCCATACGGGACTCAGTGCTCACCTACGAGCAGTACTTC
>TRBJ1-6|TRBD1|-|TRBV5-1
CASGERDRGSSPLHF
TGCGCCAGCGGAGAAAGGGACAGGGGTTCATCACCCCTCCACTTT
>TRBJ2-2|-|-|TRBV7-2
CASSLDRDGELFF
TGTGCCAGCAGCTTAGATCGGGACGGGGAGCTGTTTTTT
>TRBJ1-1|-|-|TRBV6-5
CASSLLGRTEAFF
TGTGCCAGCAGCCTACTTGGGCGAACTGAAGCTTTCTTT
>TRBJ2-3|TRBD1|-|TRBV9
CASSVEGQGEYTDTQYF
TGTGCCAGCAGCGTAGAAGGGCAGGGGGAGTACACAGATACGCAGTATTTT
>TRBJ2-7|-|-|TRBV18
CASSPSEYEQYF
TGTGCCAGCTCCCCATCAGAATACGAGCAGTACTTC
>TRBJ2-3|-|-|TRBV7-2
CASSLVYDYADTQYF
TGTGCCAGCAGCTTAGTTTACGACTATGCTGATACGCAGTATTTT
>TRBJ1-6|-|-|TRBV14
CASSPLFNSPLHF
TGTGCCAGCAGCCCCCTCTTTAATTCACCCCTCCACTTT
>TRBJ1-3|-|-|TRBV5-1
CARTAGGEPGNTIYF
TGCGCCCGCACGGCCGGGGGGGAGCCTGGAAACACCATATATTTT
>TRBJ2-7|-|-|TRBV27
CASSLSGVSEQYF
TGTGCCAGCAGTCTTTCAGGGGTAAGCGAGCAGTACTTC
>TRBJ1-1|TRBD1|-|TRBV12-3/TRBV12-4
CASSRTGDTEAFF
TGTGCCAGCAGTCGCACAGGGGACACTGAAGCTTTCTTT
>TRBJ1-2|-|-|TRBV19
CASSTQAPLHGYTF
TGTGCCAGTAGTACGCAGGCCCCTCTACATGGCTACACCTTC
>TRBJ2-3|TRBD2|-|TRBV5-4
CASSWAGALTDTQYF
TGTGCCAGCAGCTGGGCGGGAGCTCTCACAGATACGCAGTATTTT
>TRBJ1-4|TRBD1|-|TRBV7-9
CASSSAGTGGEKLFF
TGTGCCAGCAGCTCCGCCGGGACAGGGGGGGAAAAACTGTTTTTT
>TRBJ2-2|-|once|TRBV7-3
CASRSPSNTGELFF
TGTGCCAGCAGGTCCCCCTCGAACACCGGGGAGCTGTTTTTT
>TRBJ1-2|-|-|TRBV7-9
CASSLEGDYGYTF
TGTGCCAGCAGCCTCGAGGGGGACTATGGCTACACCTTC